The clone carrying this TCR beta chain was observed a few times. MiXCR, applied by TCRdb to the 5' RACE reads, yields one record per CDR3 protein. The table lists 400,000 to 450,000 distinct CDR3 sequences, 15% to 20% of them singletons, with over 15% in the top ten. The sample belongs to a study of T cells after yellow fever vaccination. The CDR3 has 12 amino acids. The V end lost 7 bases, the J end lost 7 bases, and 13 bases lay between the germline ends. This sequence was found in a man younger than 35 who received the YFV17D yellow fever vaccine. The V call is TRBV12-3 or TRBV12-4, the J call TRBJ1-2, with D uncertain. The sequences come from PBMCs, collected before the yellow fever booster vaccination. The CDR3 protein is CASTFEGFGYTF. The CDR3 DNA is TGTGCCAGCACTTTTGAGGGCTTTGGCTACACCTTC.